The clone carrying this T cell receptor beta chain was observed at least ten times. Germline lookup yields CDR1 SGHNT and CDR2 YYREEE (reference sequence). This CDR3 has 13 residues. Trimming stripped 10 bases from V and 2 bases from J, with 15 bases between. This entry comes from a study of T cells in Graves' hyperthyroidism and ophthalmopathy. RNA transcripts were the template for amplifying TCR beta CDR3 regions. Carried out on the TCR CDR3, a first-round RT-PCR used the HTBI primer set. TCRdb redid the calling of the multiplex PCR reads with MiXCR, one entry per CDR3 protein. The sample yields about 680,000 distinct CDR3 sequences, around 40% seen once.

The specimen was blood. This TCR came from a woman in her thirties or forties with Graves' hyperthyroidism. The chain employs TRBV5-4 and TRBJ2-5; D is perhaps TRBD1 (6 bases). CDR3: CAPGPQGQETQYF. Written as DNA, the CDR3 is TGTGCCCCAGGACCCCAGGGGCAAGAGACCCAGTACTTC.